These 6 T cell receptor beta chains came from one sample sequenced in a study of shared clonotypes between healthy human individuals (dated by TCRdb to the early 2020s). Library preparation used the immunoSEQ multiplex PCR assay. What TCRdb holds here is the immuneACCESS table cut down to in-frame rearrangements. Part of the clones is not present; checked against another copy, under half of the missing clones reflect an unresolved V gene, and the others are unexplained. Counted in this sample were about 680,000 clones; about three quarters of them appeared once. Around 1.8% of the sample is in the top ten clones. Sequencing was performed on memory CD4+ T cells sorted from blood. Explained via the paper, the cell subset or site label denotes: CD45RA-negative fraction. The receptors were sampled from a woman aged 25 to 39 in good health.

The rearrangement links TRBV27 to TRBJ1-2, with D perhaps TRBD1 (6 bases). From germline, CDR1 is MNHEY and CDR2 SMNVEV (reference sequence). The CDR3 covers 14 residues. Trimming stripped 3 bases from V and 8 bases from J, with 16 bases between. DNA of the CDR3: TGTGCCAGCAGTTTTGGAGGCAGGGGCGGAGGCTACACCTTC. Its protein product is CASSFGGRGGGYTF.

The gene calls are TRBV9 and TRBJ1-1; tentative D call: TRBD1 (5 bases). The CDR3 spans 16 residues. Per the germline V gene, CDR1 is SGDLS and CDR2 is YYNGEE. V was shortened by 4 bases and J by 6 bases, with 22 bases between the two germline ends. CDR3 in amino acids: CASSPWMGQKGAEAFF. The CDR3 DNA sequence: TGTGCCAGCAGCCCTTGGATGGGGCAGAAAGGGGCTGAAGCTTTCTTT.

DNA of the CDR3: TGCAGCGTTGGAACTAGCGTCCGGGGGGAGACCCAGTACTTC. Protein sequence: CSVGTSVRGETQYF. The chain links TRBV29-1 to TRBJ2-5; 7 bases agree with TRBD2. The CDR3 covers 14 residues. The trim removed 4 bases at V and 5 bases at J, leaving 10 bases unmatched. Germline V lookup: CDR1 SQVTM, CDR2 ANQGSEA.

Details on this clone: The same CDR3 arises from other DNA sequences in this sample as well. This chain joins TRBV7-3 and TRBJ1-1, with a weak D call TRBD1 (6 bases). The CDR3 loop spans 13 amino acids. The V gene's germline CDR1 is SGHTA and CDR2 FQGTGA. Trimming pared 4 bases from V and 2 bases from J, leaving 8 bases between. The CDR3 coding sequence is TGTGCCAGCAGCTCAGGGGTCAACACTGAAGCTTTCTTT. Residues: CASSSGVNTEAFF. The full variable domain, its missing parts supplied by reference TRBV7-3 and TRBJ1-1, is GAGVSQTPSNKVTEKGKYVELRCDPISGHTALYWYRQSLGQGPEFLIYFQGTGAADDSGLPNDRFFAVRPEGSVSTLKIQRTERGDSAVYLCASSSGVNTEAFFGQGTRLTVV.

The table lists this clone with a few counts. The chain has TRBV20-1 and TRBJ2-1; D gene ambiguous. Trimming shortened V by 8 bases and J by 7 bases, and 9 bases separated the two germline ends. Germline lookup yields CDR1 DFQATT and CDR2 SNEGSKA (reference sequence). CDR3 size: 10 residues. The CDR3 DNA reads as TGCAGTTCACGACTGAATGAGCAGTTCTTC. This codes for CSSRLNEQFF.

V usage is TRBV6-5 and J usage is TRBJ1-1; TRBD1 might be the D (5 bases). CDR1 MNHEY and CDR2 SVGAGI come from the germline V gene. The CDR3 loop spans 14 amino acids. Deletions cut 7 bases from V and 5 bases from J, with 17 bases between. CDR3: CASTKGQTNTEAFF. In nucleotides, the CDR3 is TGTGCCAGCACCAAGGGGCAGACAAATACTGAAGCTTTCTTT.